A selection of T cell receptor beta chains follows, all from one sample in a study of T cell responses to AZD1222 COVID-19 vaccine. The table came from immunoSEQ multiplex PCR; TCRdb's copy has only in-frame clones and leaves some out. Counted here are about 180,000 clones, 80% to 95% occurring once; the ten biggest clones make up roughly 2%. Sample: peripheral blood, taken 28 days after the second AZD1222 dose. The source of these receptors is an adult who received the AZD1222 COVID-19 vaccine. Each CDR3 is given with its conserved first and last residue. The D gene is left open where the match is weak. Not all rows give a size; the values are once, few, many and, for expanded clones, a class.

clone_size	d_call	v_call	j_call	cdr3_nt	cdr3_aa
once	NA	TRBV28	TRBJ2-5	TGTGCCAGCAGTTTACAAGCGTACCAAGAGACCCAGTACTTC	CASSLQAYQETQYF
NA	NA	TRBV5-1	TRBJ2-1	TGCGCCAGCAGCTTGGGAGGCCGTAGCTCCTACAATGAGCAGTTCTTC	CASSLGGRSSYNEQFF
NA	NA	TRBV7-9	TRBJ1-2	TGTGCCAGCAGCTTAGAAGGGTTGGGAGTCGGCTACACCTTC	CASSLEGLGVGYTF
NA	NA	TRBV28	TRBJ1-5	TGTGCCAGCAACCAGGGTTTTGGCAATCAGCCCCAGCATTTT	CASNQGFGNQPQHF
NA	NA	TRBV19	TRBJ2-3	TGTGCCAGTAGTATAGCGGGAGCAGATACGCAGTATTTT	CASSIAGADTQYF
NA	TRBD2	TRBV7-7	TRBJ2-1	TGTGCCAGCAGCCCCGTTGCGGGACTAGCGGGAGGGCCTGACAATGAGCAGTTCTTC	CASSPVAGLAGGPDNEQFF
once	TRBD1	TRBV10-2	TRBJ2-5	TGCGCCAGCTCTCCAGGGACAGGGGTCTATGAGACCCAGTACTTC	CASSPGTGVYETQYF
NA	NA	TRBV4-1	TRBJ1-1	TGCGCCAGCAGCCAAGATCGTGTGGGGGGTTACACTGAAGCTTTCTTT	CASSQDRVGGYTEAFF
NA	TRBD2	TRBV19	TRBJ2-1	TGTGCCAGTAGTGTAGGGACTAGCGGGGGGAGTGAGCAGTTCTTC	CASSVGTSGGSEQFF
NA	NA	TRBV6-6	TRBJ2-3	TGTGCCAGCAGATTACTGGGGGGCGGTACAGATACGCAGTATTTT	CASRLLGGGTDTQYF
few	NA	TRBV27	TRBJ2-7	TGTGCCAGCAGTCCCCCAGGGATGGATGAGCAGTACTTC	CASSPPGMDEQYF
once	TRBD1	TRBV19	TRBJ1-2	TGTGCCAGTAGCCTCCCCGGACAGGGACAGAACTATGGCTACACCTTC	CASSLPGQGQNYGYTF
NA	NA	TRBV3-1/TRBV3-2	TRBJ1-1	TGTGCCAGCAGCCAAGGACAGTGGAACACTGAAGCTTTCTTT	CASSQGQWNTEAFF
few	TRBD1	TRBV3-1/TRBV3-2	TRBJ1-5	TGTGCCAGCAGCAATTCTCAGGGGGCCGGCAATCAGCCCCAGCATTTT	CASSNSQGAGNQPQHF
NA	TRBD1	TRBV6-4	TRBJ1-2	TGTGCCAGCAGGGGGACAGGATCTGGCTACACCTTC	CASRGTGSGYTF
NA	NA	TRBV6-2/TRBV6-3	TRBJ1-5	TGTGCCAGCAGCCCCGGGCCGAGTATGCGTAGCAATCAGCCCCAGCATTTT	CASSPGPSMRSNQPQHF
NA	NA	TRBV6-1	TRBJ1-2	TGTGCCAGCAGTGTCTCGGGGGAGGTTTTAGGGTATGGCTACACCTTC	CASSVSGEVLGYGYTF
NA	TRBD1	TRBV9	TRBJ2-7	TGTGCCAGCAGCGCCCGACCCGGGACAGACCTATACGAGCAGTACTTC	CASSARPGTDLYEQYF